Given below is one TCR beta chain in context. The data belong to a study of blood T cell repertoires in COVID-19. As for the study in general: Sample material is recorded as cDNA or gDNA derived from T cells, B-cell-depleted T cells, or PBMCs.

Sequencing used immunoSEQ multiplex PCR; TCRdb keeps in-frame clones, though not all of them. The sample lists 200,000 to 250,000 clones; about 83% were seen once. V gave up 6 bases and J gave up 6 bases, with 20 bases separating them. This CDR3 region has 16 residues. CDR1 is KGHSH, CDR2 LQKENI, per germline. The sequenced sample consisted of peripheral blood. The V and J genes are TRBV18 and TRBJ2-2; possible D gene TRBD1, 6 bases. The sequence came from a woman aged 45-59 years with acute or convalescent COVID-19. CDR3: CASSPPAGDVAGELFF. DNA of the CDR3: TGTGCCAGCTCTCCCCCCGCAGGGGACGTAGCCGGGGAGCTGTTTTTT.